This paragraph reports one TCR beta chain. These data come from a study of OX40 agonist ivuxolimab in advanced cancers. Across the whole study: Cancers in dose escalation were hepatocellular, melanoma, renal cell and head and neck.

Profiled with immunoSEQ multiplex PCR; TCRdb holds only in-frame clones, not every one. Of 60,000 to 80,000 clones in the sample, around 86% were seen once. The CDR3 spans 18 residues. Trimming removed 3 bases from V and 4 bases from J; junction bases left unmatched: 11. Per germline, CDR1 LNHNV and CDR2 YYDKDF (reference sequence). The V call is TRBV15, the J call TRBJ1-4; TRBD1 aligns across 10 bases. The clonotype originates from an adult with an advanced solid tumor such as melanoma, head and neck, liver or kidney cancer. The sample was CD4+ or CD8+ T cells sorted from blood, taken in a trial of the OX40 agonist ivuxolimab. As DNA, the CDR3 is TGTGCCACCAGCAGGGAGGGGGGACAGGGGCCTCTTAATGAAAAACTGTTTTTT. This encodes CATSREGGQGPLNEKLFF.